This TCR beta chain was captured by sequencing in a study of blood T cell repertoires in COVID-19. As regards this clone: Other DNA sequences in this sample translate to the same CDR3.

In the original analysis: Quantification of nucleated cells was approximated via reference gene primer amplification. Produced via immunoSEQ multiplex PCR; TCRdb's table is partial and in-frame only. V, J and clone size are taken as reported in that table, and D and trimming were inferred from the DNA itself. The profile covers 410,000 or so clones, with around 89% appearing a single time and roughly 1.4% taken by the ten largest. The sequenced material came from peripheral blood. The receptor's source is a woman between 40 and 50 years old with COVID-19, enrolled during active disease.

CDR3: CASSIGTGDYGYTF. The CDR3 DNA reads TGTGCCAGTAGTATCGGGACAGGGGATTATGGCTACACCTTC. The chain uses TRBV19 and TRBJ1-2; 10 bases align to TRBD1. Germline CDR1 is LNHDA and CDR2 is SQIVND (reference sequence). The CDR3 has 14 amino acids. Trimming cost V 3 bases and J 5 bases; bases outside gene matches: 3.